Following are 30 T cell receptor beta chains from one sample sequenced in a study of blood T cell repertoires in COVID-19. Clones were read by immunoSEQ multiplex PCR, and TCRdb kept only the in-frame ones, dropping some. In the table there are hundreds of thousands of clones, about 89% of which are singletons. The specimen sequenced was peripheral blood. The receptors shown here come from a woman aged 55-69 years who had recovered from COVID-19.

V gene TRBV11-2 combines with J gene TRBJ1-1; TRBD1 is a possible D gene (6 bases). Between the trimmed V and J ends, which lost 4 bases and 4 bases, there was a span of 13 bases. The germline gives CDR1 SGHAT, CDR2 FQNNGV. This CDR3 spans 14 amino acids. This CDR3 is CASSSTGKGTEAFF. The CDR3 nucleotides read TGTGCCAGCAGCTCAACAGGGAAGGGCACTGAAGCTTTCTTT.

This clone has only one observation. The genes are TRBV19 and TRBJ2-7; 7 nucleotides line up with TRBD2. The CDR3 runs 14 residues. V shed 8 bases, J shed 3 bases, and the junction held 10 bases outside the gene matches. Germline V gene lookup returns CDR1 LNHDA and CDR2 SQIVND (reference sequence). CDR3 coding DNA: TGTGCCAGTGGCACCCGGGGGGAGGTCTACGAGCAGTACTTC. Protein product: CASGTRGEVYEQYF.

This chain connects TRBV7-9 to TRBJ1-2; TRBD1 matches at 9 bases. The CDR3 totals 18 residues. Germline loops: CDR1 SEHNR, CDR2 FQNEAQ (reference sequence). V was clipped by 5 bases and J by 3 bases; unmatched bases: 16. The chain's CDR3 is CASSLTGTGLRYDYGYTF. CDR3 nucleotides: TGTGCCAGCAGCCTGACCGGGACAGGGTTAAGATATGACTATGGCTACACCTTC.

The chain recombines TRBV6-5 with TRBJ1-2; TRBD1 matches 10 bases. J lost 8 bases, V lost 5 bases, and 8 bases had no gene match. Germline V gene sequence: CDR1 MNHEY, CDR2 SVGAGI. This CDR3 has 14 residues. DNA of the CDR3: TGTGCCAGCAGTCGGGACAGGGGTTCGAGGGGCTACACCTTC. Amino acid sequence: CASSRDRGSRGYTF.

The V gene is TRBV27, the J gene TRBJ2-3, with D unclear. V was cut by 8 bases and J by 2 bases, with 14 bases left in between. Germline CDR1 is MNHEY and CDR2 is SMNVEV (reference sequence). The CDR3 runs to 14 residues. The CDR3 nucleotides read TGTGCCAGCTCCCTTTTTATCCCCACAGATACGCAGTATTTT. Protein: CASSLFIPTDTQYF.

The chain is built from TRBV7-2 and TRBJ2-1; 8 bases line up with TRBD2. Germline CDR1 reads SGHTA; CDR2 reads FQGNSA. V dropped 1 base and J dropped 5; count of bases not matched to a gene: 16. CDR3 length equals 19 residues. The CDR3: CASSLGRAGGPDRHNEQFF. CDR3 DNA sequence: TGTGCCAGCAGCTTAGGCAGGGCGGGGGGCCCGGATCGGCACAATGAGCAGTTCTTC.

The chain joins TRBV2 to TRBJ1-5; 8 nucleotides match TRBD1. Looked up from germline, CDR1 is SNHLY and CDR2 is FYNNEI. The CDR3 totals 16 residues. Losses at the gene ends were 5 bases for V and 0 bases for J; bases not matched to a gene: 6. For the CDR3, the DNA is TGTGCCAGCAGTCCGAACACAGGGGGTAGCAATCAGCCCCAGCATTTT. Protein product: CASSPNTGGSNQPQHF.

This clone was observed a single time. The chain joins TRBV7-9 to TRBJ2-7; D gene uncertain. This CDR3 is 14 amino acids long. The V end lost 3 bases, the J end lost 0 bases, and 9 bases lay between the germline ends. Germline CDR1 and CDR2: SEHNR and FQNEAQ (reference sequence). The CDR3 protein is CASSFGANSYEQYF. The CDR3 bases are TGTGCCAGCAGCTTCGGTGCTAACTCCTACGAGCAGTACTTC.

In this sample, this clone turned up once. The chain combines TRBV3-1 (or the pseudogene TRBV3-2) with TRBJ2-5, with D tentatively TRBD2 (6 bases). Germline CDR1 reads LGHDT; CDR2 reads YNNKEL (reference sequence). The CDR3 is 14 residues long. The ends were cut back, 2 bases at V and 5 bases at J, with 12 bases in the middle. CDR3 coding DNA: TGTGCCAGCAGCCAATCCGGAGGGTGGGAGACCCAGTACTTC. Amino acid sequence: CASSQSGGWETQYF.

V usage is TRBV9 and J usage is TRBJ2-2, with D maybe TRBD2 (7 bases). The CDR3 runs 16 residues. Per the germline V gene, CDR1 is SGDLS and CDR2 is YYNGEE. V shed 4 bases and J shed 2 bases, with 15 bases lying between them. As DNA, the CDR3 is TGTGCCAGCAGCTCCCGAGGGGGGGGTAACACCGGGGAGCTGTTTTTT. Protein product: CASSSRGGGNTGELFF.

Only one count was recorded for this clone. The gene calls are TRBV5-4 and TRBJ1-3, with D unresolved. The CDR3 runs to 15 residues. The germline CDR1 and CDR2 sequences are SGHNT and YYREEE (reference sequence). Trimming cost V 0 bases and J 0 bases, with 7 bases left between them. CDR3 amino acids: CASSLDTSSGNTIYF. CDR3 bases: TGTGCCAGCAGCTTGGACACAAGCTCTGGAAACACCATATATTTT.

The V call is TRBV5-5, the J call TRBJ2-5; weak D call: TRBD2 (7 bases). V was shortened by 5 bases and J by 5 bases, with 19 bases between the two germline ends. Germline CDR1 reads SGHKS; CDR2 reads YYEKEE (reference sequence). The CDR3 is 15 amino acids. CDR3 loop: CASSLMGGPWETQYF. As DNA, the CDR3 is TGTGCCAGCAGTTTGATGGGGGGGCCTTGGGAGACCCAGTACTTC.

The V gene is TRBV4-3, the J gene TRBJ2-3; D ambiguous. CDR3 size: 16 residues. Germline V lookup: CDR1 LGHNA, CDR2 YSLEER. V lost 3 bases and J 3 bases, leaving 16 bases between the germline ends. CDR3 DNA sequence: TGCGCCAGCAGCCAGTGGATTTGGAGCCAGACAGATACGCAGTATTTT. It codes for CASSQWIWSQTDTQYF.

V usage is TRBV7-6 and J usage is TRBJ2-2; maybe TRBD1 (6 bases). Germline V gene sequence: CDR1 SGHVS, CDR2 FNYEAQ. CDR3 size: 15 residues. V lost 2 bases, J lost 5 bases, and 12 bases lay in between. CDR3 sequence: CASSLRQEATGELFF. DNA of the CDR3: TGTGCCAGCAGCTTAAGACAGGAGGCTACCGGGGAGCTGTTTTTT.

The chain uses TRBV27 and TRBJ1-2, with 11 bases lining up with TRBD1. Trimming cost V 3 bases and J 8 bases; bases outside gene matches: 5. In germline, CDR1 is MNHEY, CDR2 SMNVEV (reference sequence). This CDR3 comprises 14 residues. CDR3 sequence: CASSFRDRGYGYTF. Written as DNA, the CDR3 is TGTGCCAGCAGTTTTCGGGACAGGGGGTACGGCTACACCTTC.

J is TRBJ2-7 and V is TRBV12-2; no DNA check was done on the table's D call, TRBD2. TRBV12-2 is a recognized pseudogene. The length of the CDR3 is 18 residues. The CDR3 DNA reads as TGTGCAAGTCGCTACGTCAGCGCGGAGACCCACCGGAATTGCGAGCAGTACTTC. This sequence encodes CASRYVSAETHRNCEQYF.

V usage is TRBV6-2 or TRBV6-3 and J usage is TRBJ1-1; D gene uncertain. This CDR3 contains 13 residues. Germline values: CDR1 MNHEY, CDR2 SVGEGT. V was trimmed by 2 bases and J by 7 bases, leaving 11 bases between them. CDR3 DNA: TGTGCCAGCAGTTACGCGCGAACAGATGAAGCTTTCTTT. Its protein product is CASSYARTDEAFF.

The chain employs TRBV12-3 or TRBV12-4 and TRBJ2-3; 8 bases line up with TRBD2. The J segment lost 6 bases and the V segment lost 6 bases, leaving 5 bases of the junction unmatched. The CDR3 contains 13 residues. CDR3 DNA: TGTGCCAGCAGAATAGCGGGGAAGGATACGCAGTATTTT. Translated: CASRIAGKDTQYF.

The CDR3 reads CASSLRSTDNYGYTF. The CDR3 DNA is TGTGCCAGCAGCTTGAGGAGTACGGATAACTATGGCTACACCTTC. V usage is TRBV5-5 and J usage is TRBJ1-2; no reliable D call. Per germline, CDR1 SGHKS and CDR2 YYEKEE (reference sequence). The CDR3 is made up of 15 amino acids. V was shortened by 1 base and J by 1 base, with 11 bases between the two germline ends.

This clone came up a few times. This chain links TRBV10-3 with TRBJ2-7, with TRBD2 matching 10 bases. V lost 2 bases, J lost 3 bases, and 7 bases stayed unmatched. Germline loops: CDR1 ENHRY, CDR2 SYGVKD. The CDR3 runs to 16 residues. CDR3 residues: CAISEASGGTIYEQYF. The CDR3 DNA follows: TGTGCCATCAGTGAGGCTAGCGGGGGAACTATCTACGAGCAGTACTTC.

The chain combines TRBV9 with TRBJ1-4; D unclear. Trimming pared 5 bases from V and 4 bases from J, leaving 18 bases between. The CDR3 extends over 16 amino acids. Germline V lookup: CDR1 SGDLS, CDR2 YYNGEE. The CDR3 bases are TGTGCCAGCAGGCCCTCCGGGGATTCCCATAATGAAAAACTGTTTTTT. Protein product: CASRPSGDSHNEKLFF.

The chain has TRBV5-4 and TRBJ2-3; 7 bases map to TRBD1. The length of the CDR3 is 13 residues. The germline V gene has CDR1 SGHNT and CDR2 YYREEE (reference sequence). V trimming: 1 base; J trimming: 6 bases; junction bases outside the gene matches: 2. The CDR3 nucleotides are TGTGCCAGCAGCTTGACAGGGGCGGATACGCAGTATTTT. Amino acid sequence: CASSLTGADTQYF.

The V and J genes are TRBV3-1 (or the pseudogene TRBV3-2) and TRBJ1-6, with 7 bases fitting TRBD1. Germline values: CDR1 LGHDT, CDR2 YNNKEL (reference sequence). The CDR3 has 16 amino acids. J was trimmed by 4 bases and V by 4 bases; bases with no gene match: 7. The CDR3 DNA sequence: TGTGCCAGCAGCCTCAGGGGGGTGGTTTATAATTCACCCCTCCACTTT. It encodes CASSLRGVVYNSPLHF.

The chain employs TRBV5-1 and TRBJ1-1; the D gene is possibly TRBD1 (5 bases). V shed 4 bases and J shed 3 bases, with 16 bases lying between them. The germline gives CDR1 SGHRS, CDR2 YFSETQ. The length of the CDR3 is 15 residues. Here the CDR3 reads CASSPNPGYDTEAFF. The CDR3 DNA reads TGCGCCAGCAGCCCCAACCCAGGGTATGACACTGAAGCTTTCTTT.

This clone was recorded only once. This chain links TRBV28 with TRBJ2-1; 8 nucleotides align to TRBD2. With 4 bases clipped from V and 4 bases from J, the junction kept 6 bases outside the gene matches. Germline CDR1 MDHEN, CDR2 SYDVKM. This CDR3 is built from 15 residues. Here the CDR3 reads CASSSIGGGYNEQFF. As DNA, the CDR3 is TGTGCCAGCAGTTCCATCGGGGGGGGATACAATGAGCAGTTCTTC.

The chain couples TRBV28 to TRBJ2-5; TRBD2 matches 10 bases. CDR3 size: 18 residues. CDR1 and CDR2 from the germline V gene are MDHEN and SYDVKM. Trimming took 4 bases from V and 3 from J; bases not matched to a gene: 14. Written as DNA, the CDR3 is TGTGCCAGCAGTTCCCCTCCACCAGCGGGGGGGATTAAAGAGACCCAGTACTTC. Translating gives CASSSPPPAGGIKETQYF.

The rearrangement joins TRBV14 to TRBJ2-7; 12 bases line up with TRBD2. V gave up 1 base and J gave up 6 bases; unmatched junction bases: 7. Germline V gene sequence: CDR1 SGHDN, CDR2 FVKESK. The CDR3 has 16 residues. CDR3 residues: CASSQAWLAGGREQYF. The CDR3 nucleotides are TGTGCCAGCAGCCAAGCCTGGCTAGCGGGGGGGCGCGAGCAGTACTTC.

The chain uses TRBV7-2 and TRBJ2-1; 8 bases match TRBD2. Germline V gene data show CDR1 as SGHTA and CDR2 as FQGNSA. The trim removed 3 bases at V and 4 bases at J, leaving 2 bases unmatched. The CDR3 length is 14 residues. The CDR3 DNA is TGTGCCAGCAGCTTGGGACTAGTGTACAATGAGCAGTTCTTC. As protein: CASSLGLVYNEQFF.

The genes are TRBV27 and TRBJ2-2; D possibly corresponds to TRBD1 (5 bases). This CDR3 has 14 amino acids. Germline V lookup: CDR1 MNHEY, CDR2 SMNVEV (reference sequence). The V end was cut by 6 bases, the J end by 2 bases, with 10 bases between. CDR3 nucleotide sequence: TGTGCCAGCAGGGCCAGGGAAAACACCGGGGAGCTGTTTTTT. Protein product: CASRARENTGELFF.

The rearrangement joins TRBV19 to TRBJ2-2, with D maybe TRBD1 (5 bases). V dropped 3 bases and J dropped 7 bases, with 15 bases sitting between them. CDR1 is LNHDA and CDR2 is SQIVND in the germline V gene (reference sequence). The CDR3 runs 15 residues. This chain's CDR3 is CASSIRTGDVGELFF. The DNA for the CDR3 is TGTGCCAGTAGTATTAGAACAGGCGACGTCGGGGAGCTGTTTTTT.